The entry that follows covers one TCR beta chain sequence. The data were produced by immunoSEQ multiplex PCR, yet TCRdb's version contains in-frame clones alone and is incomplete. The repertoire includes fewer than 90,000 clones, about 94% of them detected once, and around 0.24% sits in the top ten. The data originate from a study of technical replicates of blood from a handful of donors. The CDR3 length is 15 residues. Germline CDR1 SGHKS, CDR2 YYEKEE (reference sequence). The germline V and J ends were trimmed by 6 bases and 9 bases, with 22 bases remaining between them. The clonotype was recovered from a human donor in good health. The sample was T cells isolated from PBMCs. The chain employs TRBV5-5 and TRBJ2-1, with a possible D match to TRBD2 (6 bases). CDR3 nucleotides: TGTGCCAGCATCCAATCCGAGGGACTCTCAAGTGAGCAGTTCTTC. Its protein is CASIQSEGLSSEQFF.